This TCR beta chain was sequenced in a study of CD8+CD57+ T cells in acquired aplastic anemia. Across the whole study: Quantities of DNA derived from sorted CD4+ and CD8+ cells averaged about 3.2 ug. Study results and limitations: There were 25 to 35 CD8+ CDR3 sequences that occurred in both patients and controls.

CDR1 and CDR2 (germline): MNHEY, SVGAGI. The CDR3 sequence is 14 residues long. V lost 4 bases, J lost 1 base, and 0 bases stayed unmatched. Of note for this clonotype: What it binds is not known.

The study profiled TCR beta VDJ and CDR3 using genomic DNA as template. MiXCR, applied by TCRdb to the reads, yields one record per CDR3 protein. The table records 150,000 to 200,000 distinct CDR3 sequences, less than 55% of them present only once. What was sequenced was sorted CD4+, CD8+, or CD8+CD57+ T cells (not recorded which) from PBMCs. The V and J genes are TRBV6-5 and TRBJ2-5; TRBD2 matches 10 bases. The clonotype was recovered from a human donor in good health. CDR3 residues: CASSWTSGQETQYF. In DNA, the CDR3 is TGTGCCAGCAGTTGGACTAGCGGCCAAGAGACCCAGTACTTC.